A selection of T cell receptor beta chains follows, all from one sample in a study of cytomegalovirus exposure and HLA in healthy donors. This table comes from immunoSEQ multiplex PCR, and its TCRdb copy is limited to in-frame clones, with some not included. There are fewer than 200,000 clones in the sample; 77% occur only once, and 7.4% lies in the top ten. Sequenced: PBMCs. The receptors were sampled from a male donor in good health and CMV-seropositive. The CDR3 runs from the conserved cysteine through the conserved F or W. A D gene is named only where the DNA matches it firmly. For some rows the clone size is stated as once, few or many, or as a class when expanded; others skip it.

size,V,length,J,D,CDR3,DNA
-,TRBV30,12,TRBJ2-3,-,CAWGRGTDTQYF,TGTGCCTGGGGCCGGGGGACAGATACGCAGTATTTT
-,TRBV6-1,17,TRBJ1-5,TRBD1,CASSDGDRFYSNQPQHF,TGTGCCAGCAGTGATGGGGACAGATTCTATAGCAATCAGCCCCAGCATTTT
-,TRBV11-1,15,TRBJ2-1,TRBD1,CASSPRTGAYNEQFF,TGTGCCAGCAGCCCCCGGACAGGGGCCTACAATGAGCAGTTCTTC
-,TRBV12-5,15,TRBJ1-1,-,CASGRLGRGRTEAFF,TGTGCTAGTGGCCGGCTTGGGCGGGGAAGGACTGAAGCTTTCTTT
-,TRBV6-6,14,TRBJ1-4,-,CASSGRVFEEKLFF,TGTGCCAGCAGTGGGAGGGTGTTCGAAGAAAAACTGTTTTTT
-,TRBV27,15,TRBJ1-1,-,CASSLSPGVNTEAFF,TGTGCCAGCAGTTTATCTCCAGGGGTGAACACTGAAGCTTTCTTT
few,TRBV2,15,TRBJ1-5,-,CASSMGGSGNQPQHF,TGTGCCAGCAGCATGGGGGGGTCAGGCAATCAGCCCCAGCATTTT
-,TRBV5-8,14,TRBJ2-5,-,CASSSRIRRETQYF,TGTGCCAGCAGCTCCCGGATCCGGAGAGAGACCCAGTACTTC
-,TRBV5-1,16,TRBJ2-1,TRBD2,CASSLNPSGGYNEQFF,TGCGCCAGCAGCTTGAACCCTAGCGGGGGGTACAATGAGCAGTTCTTC
-,TRBV4-1,17,TRBJ1-5,-,CASSQRVPGISNQPQHF,TGCGCCAGCAGCCAGCGGGTCCCGGGGATCAGCAATCAGCCCCAGCATTTT
-,TRBV19,16,TRBJ1-3,-,CASSPGDRFSGNTIYF,TGTGCCAGTAGCCCCGGAGACAGGTTCTCTGGAAACACCATATATTTT
-,TRBV9,16,TRBJ2-5,TRBD2,CASSVGPAGGQETQYF,TGTGCCAGCAGCGTAGGCCCAGCGGGGGGTCAAGAGACCCAGTACTTC
-,TRBV29-1,16,TRBJ2-2,TRBD1,CSVRGQGPLNTGELFF,TGCAGCGTTCGGGGACAGGGACCTCTAAACACCGGGGAGCTGTTTTTT
-,TRBV19,16,TRBJ1-1,TRBD1,CASSILGQGGNTEAFF,TGTGCCAGTAGTATTCTGGGACAGGGGGGGAACACTGAAGCTTTCTTT
-,TRBV19,14,TRBJ2-6,-,CASSIEAGANVLTF,TGTGCCAGTAGTATAGAAGCGGGGGCCAACGTCCTGACTTTC
-,TRBV30,13,TRBJ1-1,-,CAWRFEGNTEAFF,TGTGCCTGGAGGTTCGAGGGTAACACTGAAGCTTTCTTT
-,TRBV2,11,TRBJ2-7,-,CASSELYEQYF,TGTGCCAGCAGTGAACTCTACGAGCAGTACTTC
few,TRBV5-1,15,TRBJ1-2,TRBD1,CASSLGGQEFEGYTF,TGCGCCAGCAGCTTAGGAGGACAGGAATTCGAGGGCTACACCTTC
-,TRBV7-9,15,TRBJ1-4,-,CASSLAGQGKEKLFF,TGTGCCAGCAGCTTAGCGGGGCAGGGAAAGGAAAAACTGTTTTTT
-,TRBV27,19,TRBJ2-3,TRBD2,CASSLDWRGVKYSTDTQYF,TGTGCCAGCAGTTTAGATTGGCGGGGGGTCAAGTACAGCACAGATACGCAGTATTTT
once,TRBV5-1,17,TRBJ2-7,TRBD2,CASSHTGTSGRYYEQYF,TGCGCCAGCAGTCATACCGGGACTAGCGGGAGATACTACGAGCAGTACTTC
few,TRBV25-1,15,TRBJ1-4,TRBD1,CASSDGGQGSEKLFF,TGTGCCAGCAGTGATGGGGGACAGGGATCTGAAAAACTGTTTTTT
few,TRBV5-6,16,TRBJ2-3,TRBD2,CASSLAPSGATDTQYF,TGTGCCAGCAGCTTGGCCCCTAGCGGGGCCACAGATACGCAGTATTTT
once,TRBV9,16,TRBJ1-6,-,CASSVGGQSYNSPLHF,TGTGCCAGCAGCGTAGGAGGACAGAGCTATAATTCACCCCTCCACTTT
-,TRBV12-5,16,TRBJ2-5,-,CASGVGARSGQETQYF,TGTGCTAGTGGTGTAGGGGCACGGTCCGGCCAAGAGACCCAGTACTTC
-,TRBV7-2,16,TRBJ2-7,TRBD2,CASSKRIAGGRDEQYF,TGTGCCAGCAGCAAACGTATAGCGGGGGGGAGGGACGAGCAGTACTTC
few,TRBV9,15,TRBJ1-4,-,CASSVEGSTNEKLFF,TGTGCCAGCAGCGTAGAGGGGTCAACTAATGAAAAACTGTTTTTT
-,TRBV4-1,13,TRBJ2-5,-,CASSQDNRETQYF,TGCGCCAGCAGCCAAGACAATCGGGAGACCCAGTACTTC
-,TRBV7-9,16,TRBJ1-1,TRBD1,CSSSRRQGRRDTEAFF,TGTTCCAGCAGCCGACGACAGGGTCGGAGGGACACTGAAGCTTTCTTT
-,TRBV6-6,16,TRBJ1-2,TRBD1,CASSRALQGADYGYTF,TGTGCCAGCAGTCGGGCGCTACAGGGGGCGGACTATGGCTACACCTTC
-,TRBV2,14,TRBJ2-3,TRBD1,CASSGGQVGDTQYF,TGTGCCAGCAGTGGTGGACAGGTCGGAGATACGCAGTATTTT
-,TRBV7-9,13,TRBJ2-3,-,CASSFQGTDTQYF,TGTGCCAGCAGCTTCCAGGGGACAGATACGCAGTATTTT
-,TRBV7-8,13,TRBJ2-1,-,CASSTRTVNEQFF,TGTGCCAGCAGCACCCGGACAGTGAATGAGCAGTTCTTC
-,TRBV2,14,TRBJ2-5,TRBD1,CASRADRGLETQYF,TGTGCCAGCAGAGCCGACAGGGGATTAGAGACCCAGTACTTC
-,TRBV27,15,TRBJ1-2,TRBD1,CASSPLYRGPYGYTF,TGTGCCAGCAGTCCCCTTTACAGGGGGCCTTATGGCTACACCTTC
-,TRBV4-1,14,TRBJ1-4,-,CASSLGGREEKLFF,TGCGCCAGCAGCCTTGGGGGGAGGGAAGAAAAACTGTTTTTT
-,TRBV18,14,TRBJ1-2,-,CASSPIRDTDGYTF,TGTGCCAGCTCACCCATCCGGGACACCGATGGCTACACCTTC